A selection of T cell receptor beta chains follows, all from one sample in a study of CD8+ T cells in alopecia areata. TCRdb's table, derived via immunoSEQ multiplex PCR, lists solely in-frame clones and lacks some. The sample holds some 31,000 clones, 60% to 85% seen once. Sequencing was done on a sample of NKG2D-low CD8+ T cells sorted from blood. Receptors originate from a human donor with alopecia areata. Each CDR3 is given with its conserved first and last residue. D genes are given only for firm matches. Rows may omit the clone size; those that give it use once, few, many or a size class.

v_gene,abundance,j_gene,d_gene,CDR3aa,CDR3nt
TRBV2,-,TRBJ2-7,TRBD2,CASRGLAGGPEEQYF,TGTGCCAGCAGGGGACTAGCGGGAGGACCAGAGGAGCAGTACTTC
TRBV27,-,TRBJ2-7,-,CASSPLGQTYEQYF,TGTGCCAGCAGTCCCCTGGGACAAACCTACGAGCAGTACTTC
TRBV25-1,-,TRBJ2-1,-,CASSEPGRGYNEQFF,TGTGCCAGCAGTGAGCCCGGGAGAGGGTACAATGAGCAGTTCTTC
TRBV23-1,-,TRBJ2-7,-,CASSQSVQDLSYEQYF,TGCGCCAGCAGTCAATCGGTTCAGGACCTCTCCTACGAGCAGTACTTC
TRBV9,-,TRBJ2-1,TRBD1,CASSVGREPDRDRGFSEQFF,TGTGCCAGCAGCGTAGGACGTGAACCCGACCGGGACAGGGGGTTCAGTGAGCAGTTCTTC
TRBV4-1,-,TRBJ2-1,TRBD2,CASSRGRGRVNEQFF,TGCGCCAGCAGCCGCGGACGGGGGAGGGTAAATGAGCAGTTCTTC
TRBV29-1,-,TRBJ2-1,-,CSVEGLTYPSNYNEQFF,TGCAGCGTTGAGGGCTTGACATATCCTAGCAACTACAATGAGCAGTTCTTC
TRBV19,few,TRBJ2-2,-,CASSISTQNTGELFF,TGTGCCAGTAGTATCTCGACCCAGAACACCGGGGAGCTGTTTTTT
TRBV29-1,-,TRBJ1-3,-,CSVWGASGNTIYF,TGCAGCGTTTGGGGGGCATCTGGAAACACCATATATTTT
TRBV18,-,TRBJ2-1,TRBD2,CASSPFRTSGRAATDEQFF,TGTGCCAGCTCACCGTTCAGGACTAGCGGGAGGGCCGCAACTGATGAGCAGTTCTTC
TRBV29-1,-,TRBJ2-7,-,CSVAGQSGTYEQYF,TGCAGCGTCGCAGGACAGTCTGGCACCTACGAGCAGTACTTC
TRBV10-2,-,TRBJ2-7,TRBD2,CASRKAGEVDEQYF,TGCGCCAGCAGGAAAGCGGGAGAGGTAGACGAGCAGTACTTC
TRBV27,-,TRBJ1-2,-,CASRSLAGVHYGYTF,TGTGCCAGCAGGTCACTGGCAGGGGTTCACTATGGCTACACCTTC
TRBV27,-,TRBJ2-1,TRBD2,CASSQTSGRAYNEQFF,TGTGCCAGCAGTCAAACGAGCGGGAGGGCCTACAATGAGCAGTTCTTC
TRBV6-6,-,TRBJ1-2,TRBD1,CASSLHPGQTNYGYTF,TGTGCCAGCAGCCTCCATCCGGGACAGACTAACTATGGCTACACCTTC
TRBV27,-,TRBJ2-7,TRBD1,CASTTRTGAYEQYF,TGTGCCAGCACCACTCGGACAGGGGCCTACGAGCAGTACTTC
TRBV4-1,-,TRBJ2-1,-,CASSQGSNSYNEQFF,TGCGCCAGCAGCCAGGGAAGCAACTCCTACAATGAGCAGTTCTTC
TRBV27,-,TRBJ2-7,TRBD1,CASSTQDRVYEQYF,TGTGCCAGCAGCACGCAGGACAGGGTCTACGAGCAGTACTTC
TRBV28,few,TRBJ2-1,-,CASSEYPEQFF,TGTGCCAGCAGCGAGTACCCTGAGCAGTTCTTC
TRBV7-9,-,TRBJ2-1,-,CASSGVGVEQFF,TGTGCCAGCAGCGGGGTAGGGGTTGAGCAGTTCTTC
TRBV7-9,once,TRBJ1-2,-,CASSPLSSEEINYGYTF,TGTGCCAGCAGCCCCCTAAGTAGCGAAGAAATTAACTATGGCTACACCTTC
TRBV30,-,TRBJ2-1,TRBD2,CAWTGTSGYNEQFF,TGTGCCTGGACCGGGACTAGCGGTTACAATGAGCAGTTCTTC
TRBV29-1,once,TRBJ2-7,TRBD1,CSVQDRGYEQYF,TGCAGCGTTCAAGACAGGGGCTACGAGCAGTACTTC
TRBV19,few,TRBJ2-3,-,CASSIGFGEADTQYF,TGTGCCAGTAGTATAGGATTCGGGGAGGCAGATACGCAGTATTTT
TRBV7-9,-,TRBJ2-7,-,CASSSVSSRDEQYF,TGTGCCAGCAGCTCCGTATCTTCAAGAGACGAGCAGTACTTC
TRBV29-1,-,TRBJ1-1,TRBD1,CSVRTGITEAFF,TGCAGCGTTCGGACAGGGATCACTGAAGCTTTCTTT
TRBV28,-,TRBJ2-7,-,CASSFPNPGVEEQYF,TGTGCCAGCAGTTTCCCTAACCCCGGGGTTGAGGAGCAGTACTTC
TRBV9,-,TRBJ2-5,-,CASSVDPVRFETQYF,TGTGCCAGCAGCGTAGATCCCGTCAGGTTTGAGACCCAGTACTTC
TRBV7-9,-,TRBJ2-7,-,CASSLVAGTYEQYF,TGTGCCAGCAGCTTAGTTGCCGGAACCTACGAGCAGTACTTC
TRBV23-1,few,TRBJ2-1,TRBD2,CASSQCRSSGSYNEQFF,TGCGCCAGCAGTCAATGCCGTAGTAGCGGGAGCTACAATGAGCAGTTCTTC
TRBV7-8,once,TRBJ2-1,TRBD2,CASSQSSGGANEQFF,TGTGCCAGCAGCCAGTCTAGCGGGGGGGCCAATGAGCAGTTCTTC
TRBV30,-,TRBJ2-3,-,CAWSARDTYLLDTQYF,TGTGCCTGGAGTGCCCGGGACACGTACCTTCTAGATACGCAGTATTTT
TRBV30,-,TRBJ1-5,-,CAWSDTGQPQHF,TGTGCCTGGAGTGACACGGGTCAGCCCCAGCATTTT
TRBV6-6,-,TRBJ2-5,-,CASSASERETQYF,TGTGCCAGCAGCGCCTCAGAAAGGGAGACCCAGTACTTC
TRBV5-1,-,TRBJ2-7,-,CASSLGPGSYEQYF,TGCGCCAGCAGCTTGGGGCCGGGTTCCTACGAGCAGTACTTC
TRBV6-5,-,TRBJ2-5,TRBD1,CASSLGTGEGEETQYF,TGTGCCAGCAGTTTGGGGACAGGGGAGGGGGAAGAGACCCAGTACTTC
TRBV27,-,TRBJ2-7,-,CASSLFRTYEQYF,TGTGCCAGCAGTTTATTCAGGACCTACGAGCAGTACTTC
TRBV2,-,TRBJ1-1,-,CASRPRRTPNTEAFF,TGTGCCAGCAGACCCAGGAGGACCCCGAACACTGAAGCTTTCTTT
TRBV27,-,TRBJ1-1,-,CASSLTGSPEAFF,TGTGCCAGCAGTTTAACAGGGTCCCCTGAAGCTTTCTTT
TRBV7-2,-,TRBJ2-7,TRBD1,CASSIPPQGVNEQYF,TGTGCCAGCAGCATCCCCCCCCAGGGGGTGAACGAGCAGTACTTC
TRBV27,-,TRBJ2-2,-,CASSPGAGELFF,TGTGCCAGCAGTCCGGGGGCCGGGGAGCTGTTTTTT
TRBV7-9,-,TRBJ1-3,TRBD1,CASSPGTGDQGNTIYF,TGTGCCAGCAGCCCGGGGACAGGGGACCAAGGAAACACCATATATTTT
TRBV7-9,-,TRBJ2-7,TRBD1,CASERPGQGSYEQYF,TGTGCCAGCGAAAGACCGGGACAGGGAAGCTACGAGCAGTACTTC
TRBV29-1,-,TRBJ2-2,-,CSVFRNTGELFF,TGCAGCGTTTTCAGAAACACCGGGGAGCTGTTTTTT